This TCR beta chain derives from a study of siplizumab effects on memory and regulatory T cells (dated by TCRdb to the late 2010s). Regarding the research as a whole: The study examined how the anti-CD2 antibody siplizumab affects alloreactive T-cell subsets in allogeneic mixed lymphocyte reactions built from human PBMCs. What the authors observed across the whole study: About 75-96% of proliferating CD4+ or CD8+ clones could not be given a naive or memory phenotype. No functional confirmation was obtained for the suppressive function of proliferating Tregs from siplizumab cultures. Greater diversity appeared to be present in unstimulated naive T cells than in memory T cells, and a substantial contribution to the alloresponse seemed to be made by naive cells. Because sequences at frequencies below about 10^-5 were poorly captured, only a minor fraction of alloreactive clones could be mapped back to unstimulated subsets. Siplizumab significantly lowered the cumulative frequency of alloreactive sequences that could be traced to unstimulated CD4+ memory T cells. Among mappable alloreactive CD4+ clones, an average Treg-derived fraction of about 69% was observed with siplizumab, compared with roughly 27% in control reactions.

The library was prepared using the immunoSEQ multiplex PCR assay. Roughly 10^5 TCR templates per sample were assayed on the deep sequencing platform. Genomic DNA extracted from sorted T cells was the material used for TCRbeta CDR3 sequencing. Per the original workflow: The R programming language was used for clonal analysis of TCRbeta CDR3 data. Alloreactive CD4+ and CD8+ clones were defined by comparing unstimulated samples with post-reaction CFSE-low samples. Regulatory or non-regulatory origin was assigned to alloreactive CD4+ clones by matching of sequences to sorted unstimulated Treg and non-Treg repertoires. The clones in this table, taken by TCRdb from immuneACCESS, are in-frame only. Not every clone is retained; where verified, under half of the shortfall comes from an unresolved V gene, and the cause of the rest is unknown. V and J calls and clone size are those listed in that table; D and trimming were worked out from the DNA. For this sample there are approximately 82,000 clones; roughly 90% appear just once. The ten largest clones take up around 1.4% of the sample.

Sorted unstimulated T cells and proliferating T cells recovered from mixed lymphocyte reactions were subjected to TCRbeta CDR3 sequencing. Fresh whole blood from around 11 HLA-typed healthy donors was used to isolate PBMCs. To map where alloreactive clones came from, unstimulated CD4+ regulatory T cells were FACS-sorted. Trimming removed 4 bases from V and 4 bases from J; the gene matches leave 8 bases unexplained. Looking up the germline V gene yields CDR1 ENHRY and CDR2 SYGVKD. The CDR3 measures 15 amino acids from cysteine to phenylalanine. Left in the record is the CDR3 DNA by itself, 45 bases read in frame from the first base. Points on this clone: Its binding antigen is unknown. No clone much larger than this one lies a single base away; base qualities are absent.

This receptor was identified in a human donor in good health. The sequenced material came from Tregs sorted from blood. The receptor chain draws on TRBV10-3 and TRBJ2-7, with TRBD1 matching 9 junction bases. The DNA sequence is given as TGTGCCATCAGTGGATCCGGGACAGGGCGGTACGAGCAGTACTTC. It codes for CAISGSGTGRYEQYF.